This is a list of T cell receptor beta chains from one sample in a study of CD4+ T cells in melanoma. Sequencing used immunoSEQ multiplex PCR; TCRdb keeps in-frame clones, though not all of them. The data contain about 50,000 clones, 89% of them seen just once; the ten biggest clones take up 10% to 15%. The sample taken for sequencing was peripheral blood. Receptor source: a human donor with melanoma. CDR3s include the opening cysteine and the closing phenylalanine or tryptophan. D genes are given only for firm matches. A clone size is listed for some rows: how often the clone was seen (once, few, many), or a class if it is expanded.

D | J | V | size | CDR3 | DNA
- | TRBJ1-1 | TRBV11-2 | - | CASSLGSGENTEAFF | TGTGCCAGCAGCTTAGGTTCCGGTGAGAACACTGAAGCTTTCTTT
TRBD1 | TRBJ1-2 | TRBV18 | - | CASSPGTDYGYTF | TGTGCCAGCTCTCCCGGGACAGACTATGGCTACACCTTC
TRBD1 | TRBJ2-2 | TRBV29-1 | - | CSVAKQGAWGNTGELFF | TGCAGCGTTGCAAAACAGGGGGCCTGGGGGAACACCGGGGAGCTGTTTTTT
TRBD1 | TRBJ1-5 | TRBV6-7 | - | CASSYGQGEQDNQPQHF | TGTGCCAGCAGTTACGGACAGGGGGAACAAGACAATCAGCCCCAGCATTTT
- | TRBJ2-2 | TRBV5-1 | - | CASSLGGASGELFF | TGCGCCAGCAGCTTGGGGGGCGCGTCCGGGGAGCTGTTTTTT
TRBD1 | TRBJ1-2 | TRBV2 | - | CASSPGTGGLRVYGYTF | TGTGCCAGCAGCCCCGGGACAGGGGGGCTTCGGGTCTATGGCTACACCTTC
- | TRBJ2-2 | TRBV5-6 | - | CASTEGNTGELFF | TGTGCCAGCACTGAGGGGAACACCGGGGAGCTGTTTTTT
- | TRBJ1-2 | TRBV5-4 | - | CASRFQGKNYGYTF | TGTGCCAGCAGGTTTCAGGGGAAGAACTATGGCTACACCTTC
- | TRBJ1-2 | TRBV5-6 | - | CASSHDGLYGYTF | TGTGCCAGCAGCCACGACGGCCTCTATGGCTACACCTTC
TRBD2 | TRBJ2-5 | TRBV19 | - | CASSKGTSGGGETQYF | TGTGCCAGTAGTAAAGGGACTAGCGGGGGAGGAGAGACCCAGTACTTC
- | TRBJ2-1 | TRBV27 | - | CASSFAGLNNEQFF | TGTGCCAGCAGTTTTGCGGGGCTAAACAATGAGCAGTTCTTC
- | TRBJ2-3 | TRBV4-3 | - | CASSRGTDTQYF | TGCGCCAGCAGCCGAGGGACAGATACGCAGTATTTT
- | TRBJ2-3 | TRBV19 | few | CASSMDGGARGDTQYF | TGTGCCAGTAGTATGGATGGGGGGGCGCGGGGAGATACGCAGTATTTT
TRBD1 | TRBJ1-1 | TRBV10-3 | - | CAIRGTGYNTEAFF | TGTGCCATCCGGGGGACAGGGTATAACACTGAAGCTTTCTTT
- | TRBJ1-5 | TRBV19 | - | CASSMGQHGNQPQHF | TGTGCCAGTAGTATGGGCCAGCATGGCAATCAGCCCCAGCATTTT
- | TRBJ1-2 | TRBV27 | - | CASSPTLTANYGYTF | TGTGCCAGCAGTCCTACGCTGACAGCTAACTATGGCTACACCTTC
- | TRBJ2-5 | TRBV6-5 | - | CASSATSLQETQYF | TGTGCCAGCAGTGCAACTAGTTTACAAGAGACCCAGTACTTC
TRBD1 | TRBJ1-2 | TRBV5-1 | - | CASSPDRVYGYTF | TGCGCCAGCAGCCCGGACAGGGTTTATGGCTACACCTTC
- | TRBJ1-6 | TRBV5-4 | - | CASSTKGSSPLHF | TGTGCCAGCAGTACTAAAGGAAGCTCACCCCTCCACTTT
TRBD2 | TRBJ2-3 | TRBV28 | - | CASSAGTSAGGDTQYF | TGTGCCAGCAGTGCCGGGACTAGCGCCGGGGGTGATACGCAGTATTTT
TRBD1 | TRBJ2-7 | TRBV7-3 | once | CASSPRTGTGTYF | TGTGCCAGCAGCCCGCGGACCGGGACAGGCACGTACTTC
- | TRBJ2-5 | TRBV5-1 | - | CASGRTGIPHQETQYF | TGCGCCAGCGGCCGAACAGGGATCCCCCACCAAGAGACCCAGTACTTC
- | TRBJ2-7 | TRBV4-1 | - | CASSQTLGASYEQYF | TGCGCCAGCAGCCAAACGCTAGGGGCCTCCTACGAGCAGTACTTC
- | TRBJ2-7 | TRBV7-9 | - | CASSLRHEGSYEQYF | TGTGCCAGCAGCTTACGACATGAGGGCTCCTACGAGCAGTACTTC
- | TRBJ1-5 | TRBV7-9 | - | CASSFASADQPQHF | TGTGCCAGCAGCTTCGCGTCAGCCGATCAGCCCCAGCATTTT
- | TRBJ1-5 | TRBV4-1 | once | CASSTWRGAQPQHF | TGCGCCAGCAGTACGTGGAGGGGCGCTCAGCCCCAGCATTTT
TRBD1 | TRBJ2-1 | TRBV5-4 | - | CASSQGAQSSYNEQFF | TGTGCCAGCAGCCAGGGGGCCCAGTCGTCCTACAATGAGCAGTTCTTC
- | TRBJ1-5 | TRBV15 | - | CATSKQGNQPQHF | TGTGCCACCAGCAAGCAGGGAAATCAGCCCCAGCATTTT
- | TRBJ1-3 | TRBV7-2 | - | CASSLALERRTTIYF | TGTGCCAGCAGCTTAGCGCTGGAACGCCGAACCACCATATATTTT
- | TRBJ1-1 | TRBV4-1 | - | CASSQGAENTEAFF | TGCGCCAGCAGCCAAGGGGCGGAGAACACTGAAGCTTTCTTT
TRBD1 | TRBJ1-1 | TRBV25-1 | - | CASLGRQGPIGF | TGTGCCAGCCTTGGGAGACAGGGCCCGATCGGCTTT
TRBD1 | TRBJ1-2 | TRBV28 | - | CASSFGQGAVKGYTF | TGTGCCAGCAGTTTTGGACAGGGGGCGGTGAAAGGCTACACCTTC
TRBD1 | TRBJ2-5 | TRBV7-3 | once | CASSLMTGRGETQYF | TGTGCCAGCAGCTTAATGACAGGGCGAGGAGAGACCCAGTACTTC
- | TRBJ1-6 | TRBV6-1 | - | CASSDAFGGGRSPLHF | TGTGCCAGCAGTGACGCCTTCGGGGGTGGTAGGTCACCCCTCCACTTT
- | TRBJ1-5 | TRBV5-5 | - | CASSLEPRGNQPQHF | TGTGCCAGCAGCTTGGAGCCTCGAGGAAATCAGCCCCAGCATTTT